One and the same sample provided the 4 T cell receptor beta chains below, sequenced in a study of cytomegalovirus exposure and HLA in healthy donors. The PCR employed 60 Vbeta primers together with 13 Jbeta primers. Profiling relied on immunoSEQ multiplex PCR, and the TCRdb table lists in-frame clones only, not all of them. The sample gives roughly 120,000 clones, 73% of which show up once; 4.1% is in the top ten. Sequenced input: PBMCs. The receptors were sampled from a woman aged 40 to 50 in good health and CMV-seronegative.

V is TRBV7-2 and J is TRBJ2-5; D is perhaps TRBD2 (5 bases). CDR3 size: 13 residues. Germline V lookup: CDR1 SGHTA, CDR2 FQGNSA. V was clipped by 5 bases and J by 7 bases, with 14 bases between them. The CDR3 nucleotides are TGTGCCAGCAGCGACGCGGCGGCGGGGACCCAGTACTTC. Translated: CASSDAAAGTQYF.

The chain couples TRBV19 to TRBJ2-1; the D gene is possibly TRBD2 (5 bases). Trimming took off 2 bases at V and 12 bases at J, with 17 bases between the two ends. CDR1 and CDR2 from the germline V gene are LNHDA and SQIVND (reference sequence). This CDR3 spans 14 amino acids. The CDR3 coding sequence is TGTGCCAGTAGTATACCCCCCCCTGGACGGGGGCAGTTCTTC. It is translated as CASSIPPPGRGQFF.

The chain's CDR3 is CASSPPVSREQYF. In nucleotides, the CDR3 is TGTGCCAGCAGCCCCCCCGTTTCCCGGGAGCAGTACTTC. V and J are TRBV7-2 and TRBJ2-7; D is unclear. The germline CDR1 and CDR2 sequences are SGHTA and FQGNSA. CDR3 length: 13 amino acids. V dropped 5 bases and J dropped 7 bases, with 15 bases sitting between them. The variable domain in full, completed from reference TRBV7-2 and TRBJ2-7, reads GAGVSQSPSNKVTEKGKDVELRCDPISGHTALYWYRQSLGQGLEFLIYFQGNSAPDKSGLPSDRFSAERTGGSVSTLTIQRTQQEDSAVYLCASSPPVSREQYFGPGTRLTVT.

The chain employs TRBV4-3 and TRBJ1-4; TRBD1 aligns across 9 bases. CDR3 size: 19 residues. Trimming took 1 base from V and 2 from J; bases not matched to a gene: 11. The V gene's germline CDR1 is LGHNA and CDR2 YSLEER. Here the CDR3 DNA reads TGCGCCAGCAGCCAAGCCCTCGGACAGGGGATAGGGACTAATGAAAAACTGTTTTTT. Translating it yields CASSQALGQGIGTNEKLFF.